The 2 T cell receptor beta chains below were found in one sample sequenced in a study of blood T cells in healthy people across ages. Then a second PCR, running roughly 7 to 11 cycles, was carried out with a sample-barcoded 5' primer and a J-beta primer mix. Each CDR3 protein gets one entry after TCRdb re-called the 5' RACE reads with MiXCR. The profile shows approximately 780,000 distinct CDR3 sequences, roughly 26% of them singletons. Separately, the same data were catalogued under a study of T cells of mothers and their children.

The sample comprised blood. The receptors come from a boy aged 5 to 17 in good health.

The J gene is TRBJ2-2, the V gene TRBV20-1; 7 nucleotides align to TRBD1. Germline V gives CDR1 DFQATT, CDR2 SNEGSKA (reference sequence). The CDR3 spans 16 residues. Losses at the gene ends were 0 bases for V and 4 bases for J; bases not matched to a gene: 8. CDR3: CSARDPQGSPTGELFF. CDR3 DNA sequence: TGCAGTGCTAGAGATCCACAGGGGTCCCCCACCGGGGAGCTGTTTTTT.

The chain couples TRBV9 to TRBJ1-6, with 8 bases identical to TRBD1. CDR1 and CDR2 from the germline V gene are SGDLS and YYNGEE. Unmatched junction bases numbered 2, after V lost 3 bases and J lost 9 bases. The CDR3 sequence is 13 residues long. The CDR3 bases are TGTGCCAGCAGCGCCACAGGGGGTTCACCCCTCCACTTT. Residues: CASSATGGSPLHF.